These 8 T cell receptor beta chains originate from one sample sequenced in a study of T cell responses to AZD1222 COVID-19 vaccine. The repertoire was sequenced with immunoSEQ multiplex PCR; TCRdb's copy has only in-frame clones and lacks some. This table has about 180,000 clones, 92% appearing once. The sample consisted of peripheral blood, taken 28 days after the second AZD1222 dose. All receptors derive from an adult who received the AZD1222 COVID-19 vaccine.

The V gene is TRBV3-1 (or the pseudogene TRBV3-2), the J gene TRBJ2-7; the D gene is possibly TRBD2 (5 bases). Per the germline V gene, CDR1 is LGHDT and CDR2 is YNNKEL (reference sequence). The V and J ends lost 4 bases and 3 bases respectively, with 10 bases between them. The CDR3 extends over 13 amino acids. The CDR3 DNA reads TGTGCCAGCAGCCCACGCCGGGACTACGAGCAGTACTTC. It codes for CASSPRRDYEQYF.

The CDR3 nucleotides read TGTGCCAGCAGTGACGCGGGCCCAACTAATGAAAAACTGTTTTTT. Residues: CASSDAGPTNEKLFF. V usage is TRBV2 and J usage is TRBJ1-4; D is uncertain. V lost 3 bases and J lost 0, with 8 bases in between. Germline CDR1 reads SNHLY; CDR2 reads FYNNEI. The CDR3 totals 15 residues.

J is TRBJ1-2 and V is TRBV29-1, with D possibly matching TRBD1 (5 bases). Germline CDR1 and CDR2: SQVTM and ANQGSEA. Deletions cut 3 bases from V and 5 bases from J, with 16 bases between. The CDR3 runs 14 residues. CDR3 region: CSVESGQGAYGYTF. The DNA for the CDR3 is TGCAGCGTTGAGAGTGGCCAGGGCGCTTATGGCTACACCTTC.

The chain carries TRBV2 and TRBJ2-5; the match to TRBD2 covers 13 bases. The CDR3 is 17 amino acids. The V and J ends lost 3 bases and 4 bases, in that order; junction bases with no gene match: 8. Germline CDR1 SNHLY, CDR2 FYNNEI. CDR3 sequence reads: CASSELRGLAGRETQYF. The CDR3 coding sequence is TGTGCCAGCAGTGAGTTACGGGGACTAGCGGGGAGAGAGACCCAGTACTTC. Full variable domain (outside the CDR3, taken from reference TRBV2 and TRBJ2-5): EPEVTQTPSHQVTQMGQEVILRCVPISNHLYFYWYRQILGQKVEFLVSFYNNEISEKSEIFDDQFSVERPDGSNFTLKIRSTKLEDSAMYFCASSELRGLAGRETQYFGPGTRLLVL.

CDR3 nucleotides: TGTGCCAGCAGTGACGCGTTTGGTCCCACAGATACGCAGTATTTT. Translated, it gives CASSDAFGPTDTQYF. This sequence joins TRBV2 and TRBJ2-3; D gene uncertain. V gave up 3 bases and J gave up 2 bases, with 12 bases separating them. Germline assignment: CDR1 SNHLY and CDR2 FYNNEI. The CDR3 extends over 15 amino acids.

The J gene is TRBJ2-5, the V gene TRBV18; D unresolved. Deletions cut 2 bases from V and 1 base from J, with 11 bases between. The length of the CDR3 is 15 residues. Germline assignment: CDR1 KGHSH and CDR2 LQKENI. The CDR3 spells CASSPYTAGQETQYF. As DNA, the CDR3 is TGTGCCAGCTCACCATACACGGCAGGCCAAGAGACCCAGTACTTC.

The chain recombines TRBV19 with TRBJ2-7, with D possibly TRBD2 on 7 matching bases. The germline V gene encodes CDR1 LNHDA and CDR2 SQIVND (reference sequence). Trimming took 8 bases from V and 4 from J, leaving 15 bases between them. CDR3 length: 13 amino acids. CDR3 DNA sequence: TGTGCCAGTGGGGCAGGGGAGGGGTACGAGCAGTACTTC. Translated, it gives CASGAGEGYEQYF.

The chain is built from TRBV6-4 and TRBJ2-3; weak D call: TRBD2 (7 bases). CDR3 length: 15 amino acids. Trimming pared 0 bases from V and 4 bases from J, leaving 11 bases between. Germline CDR1 is MRHNA and CDR2 is SNTAGT. The CDR3 DNA follows: TGTGCCAGCAGTGACTCGGGGGGGCGCGCAGATACGCAGTATTTT. It codes for CASSDSGGRADTQYF.